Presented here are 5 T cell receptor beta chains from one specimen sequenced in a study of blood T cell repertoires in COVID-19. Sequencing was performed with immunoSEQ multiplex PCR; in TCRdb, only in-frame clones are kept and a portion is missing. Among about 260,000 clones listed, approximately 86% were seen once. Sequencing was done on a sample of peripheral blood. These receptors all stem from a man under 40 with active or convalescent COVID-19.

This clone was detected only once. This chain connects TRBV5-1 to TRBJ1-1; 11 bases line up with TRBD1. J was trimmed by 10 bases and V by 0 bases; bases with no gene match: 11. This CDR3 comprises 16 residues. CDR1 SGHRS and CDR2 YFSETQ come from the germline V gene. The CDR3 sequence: CASSLDPGQGVEGAFF. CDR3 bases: TGCGCCAGCAGCTTGGATCCGGGACAGGGGGTTGAAGGAGCTTTCTTT.

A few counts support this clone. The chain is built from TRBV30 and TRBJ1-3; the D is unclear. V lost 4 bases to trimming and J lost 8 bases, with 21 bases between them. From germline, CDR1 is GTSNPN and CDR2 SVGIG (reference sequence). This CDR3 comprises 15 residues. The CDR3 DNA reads TGTGCCTGGAATTTCGCGCCAACACCCCGGGACACCATATATTTT. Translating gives CAWNFAPTPRDTIYF.

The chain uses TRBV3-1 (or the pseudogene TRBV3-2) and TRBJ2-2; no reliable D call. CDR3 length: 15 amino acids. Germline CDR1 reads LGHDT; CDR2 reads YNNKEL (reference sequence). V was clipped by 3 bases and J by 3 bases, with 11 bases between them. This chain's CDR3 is CASSQRSSYTGELFF. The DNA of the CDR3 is TGTGCCAGCAGCCAGCGATCCTCCTACACCGGGGAGCTGTTTTTT.

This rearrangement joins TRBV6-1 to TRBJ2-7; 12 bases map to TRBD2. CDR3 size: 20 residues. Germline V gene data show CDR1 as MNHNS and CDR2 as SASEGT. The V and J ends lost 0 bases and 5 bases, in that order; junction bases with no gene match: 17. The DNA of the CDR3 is TGTGCCAGCAGTGAAGCCGGGTGGACTAGCGGGGAAGCTCGGACGAACGAGCAGTACTTC. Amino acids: CASSEAGWTSGEARTNEQYF.

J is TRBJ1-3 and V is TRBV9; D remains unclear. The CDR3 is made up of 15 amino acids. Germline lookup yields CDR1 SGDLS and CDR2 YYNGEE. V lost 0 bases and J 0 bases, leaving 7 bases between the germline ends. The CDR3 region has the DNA TGTGCCAGCAGCGTAGGTTTCTTCTCTGGAAACACCATATATTTT. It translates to CASSVGFFSGNTIYF.